This is a list of T cell receptor beta chains from one sample in a study of blood T cell repertoires in COVID-19. Generated by immunoSEQ multiplex PCR, the TCRdb table keeps only in-frame clones and is missing some. Of about 270,000 clones in the sample, approximately 90% were seen once. Material: PBMCs or T cells enriched from blood (not recorded which). The receptors derive from a man aged 35 to 55 who had been exposed to COVID-19. The CDR3 runs from the conserved cysteine through the conserved F or W. A D gene is named only where the DNA matches it firmly. Some rows mark clone size as missing; the rest say once, few, many or name a class of expanded clone.

D gene,J gene,clone size,V gene,CDR3 protein,CDR3 DNA
.,TRBJ2-7,.,TRBV4-1,CASSRASGFSYEQYF,TGCGCCAGCAGCCGGGCGAGCGGGTTCTCCTACGAGCAGTACTTC
TRBD1,TRBJ2-1,.,TRBV6-5,CASSHPGQGSNEQFF,TGTGCCAGCAGCCACCCGGGACAGGGGTCCAATGAGCAGTTCTTC
.,TRBJ2-2,.,TRBV14,CASSQVTGVFTGELFF,TGTGCCAGCAGCCAAGTCACGGGAGTTTTCACCGGGGAGCTGTTTTTT
.,TRBJ2-5,.,TRBV7-9,CASSLGFGASEQETQYF,TGTGCCAGCAGCTTAGGGTTCGGGGCTAGCGAACAAGAGACCCAGTACTTC
TRBD1,TRBJ2-5,.,TRBV28,CASSSLPGQVGARRETQYF,TGTGCCAGCAGTTCTCTACCTGGACAGGTCGGCGCGCGGAGAGAGACCCAGTACTTC
TRBD1,TRBJ2-3,.,TRBV6-5,CASSTGQRTDTQYF,TGTGCCAGCAGTACGGGACAGCGCACAGATACGCAGTATTTT
.,TRBJ2-7,.,TRBV7-9,CASSFGGSDYEQYF,TGTGCCAGCAGCTTTGGAGGGTCGGATTACGAGCAGTACTTC
.,TRBJ1-1,few,TRBV6-5,CASLRNTEAFF,TGTGCCAGTCTCCGGAACACTGAAGCTTTCTTT
.,TRBJ2-7,.,TRBV3-1/TRBV3-2,CASSQSLVQSEQYF,TGTGCCAGCAGCCAAAGCCTAGTTCAATCCGAGCAGTACTTC
.,TRBJ2-1,.,TRBV12-5,CASGSEKRTWYNEQFF,TGTGCTAGTGGTTCCGAAAAAAGGACTTGGTATAATGAGCAGTTCTTC
.,TRBJ1-2,.,TRBV7-8,CASSLSPANYGYTF,TGTGCCAGCAGCTTATCTCCCGCTAACTATGGCTACACCTTC
TRBD2,TRBJ2-7,.,TRBV18,CASSRNVGTSVSYEQYF,TGTGCCAGCTCACGGAATGTAGGGACTAGCGTTTCCTACGAGCAGTACTTC
.,TRBJ1-1,.,TRBV7-9,CASRADTLNTEAFF,TGTGCCAGCAGAGCCGATACCCTGAACACTGAAGCTTTCTTT
.,TRBJ1-5,.,TRBV21-1,CASSCTGGTLSTHSNQPQHF,TGTGCCAGCAGCTGTACCGGGGGGACGCTAAGTACCCATAGCAATCAGCCCCAGCATTTT
.,TRBJ2-3,.,TRBV27,CASSFGGPDTQYF,TGTGCCAGCAGTTTCGGGGGACCAGATACGCAGTATTTT
TRBD1,TRBJ1-5,.,TRBV19,CASSKEHRGRRHQPQHF,TGTGCCAGTAGTAAAGAACACAGGGGGCGTCGTCATCAGCCCCAGCATTTT
TRBD1,TRBJ1-5,.,TRBV7-8,CASSFPGGDNQPQHF,TGTGCCAGCAGCTTCCCAGGGGGAGATAATCAGCCCCAGCATTTT
.,TRBJ1-5,.,TRBV5-1,CASSPRGGAQPQHF,TGCGCCAGCAGCCCTAGGGGGGGGGCTCAGCCCCAGCATTTT
.,TRBJ2-7,once,TRBV19,CASSIWGASSYEQYF,TGTGCCAGTAGTATCTGGGGCGCAAGCTCCTACGAGCAGTACTTC
.,TRBJ2-5,.,TRBV27,CASSFGAGEGTQYF,.
.,TRBJ1-3,.,TRBV4-2,CASSQGTGNTIYF,TGTGCCAGCAGCCAAGGAACAGGGAACACCATATATTTT
.,TRBJ1-6,.,TRBV4-1,CASSQVIRAGNSPLHF,TGCGCCAGCAGCCAAGTGATAAGGGCGGGGAATTCACCCCTCCACTTT
.,TRBJ2-7,.,TRBV11-2,CASSSTDSYEQYF,TGTGCCAGCAGCTCGACAGACAGCTACGAGCAGTACTTC
TRBD2,TRBJ2-1,.,TRBV9,CASSVGDYQYNEQFF,TGTGCCAGCAGCGTAGGGGACTACCAATACAATGAGCAGTTCTTC
.,TRBJ2-7,.,TRBV19,CATQVFGSYEQYF,TGTGCCACCCAGGTCTTTGGGTCCTACGAGCAGTACTTC
.,TRBJ2-1,few,TRBV24-1,CATSDHDSFNNEQFF,TGTGCCACCAGTGACCACGACAGTTTTAACAATGAGCAGTTCTTC
.,TRBJ2-1,.,TRBV7-8,CASSLEEGLLYNEQFF,TGTGCCAGCAGTCTAGAGGAGGGATTACTGTACAATGAGCAGTTCTTC
.,TRBJ2-1,.,TRBV5-1,CASSPGLEQFF,TGCGCCAGCAGCCCCGGGTTGGAGCAGTTCTTC
TRBD2,TRBJ2-3,once,TRBV7-2,CASSPTSGTYTQYF,TGTGCCAGCAGCCCGACTAGCGGGACCTATACGCAGTATTTT
.,TRBJ1-2,.,TRBV25-1,CASSETGGYTF,TGTGCCAGCAGTGAAACCGGGGGCTACACCTTC
TRBD1,TRBJ2-2,once,TRBV28,CASKYRTGNTGELFF,TGTGCCAGCAAGTATCGGACAGGGAACACCGGGGAGCTGTTTTTT
.,TRBJ2-7,.,TRBV6-5,CASTSLPGEQYF,TGTGCCAGCACGAGTCTACCCGGCGAGCAGTACTTC
TRBD1,TRBJ2-7,.,TRBV30,CAWTGQGYEQYF,TGTGCCTGGACTGGACAGGGCTACGAGCAGTACTTC
TRBD1,TRBJ2-7,.,TRBV28,CASSLRQGFEQYF,TGTGCCAGCAGTCTGCGACAGGGTTTTGAGCAGTACTTC
TRBD2,TRBJ2-7,.,TRBV4-1,CASSQERRASGRATYEQYF,TGCGCCAGCAGCCAAGAACGTCGGGCTAGCGGCAGGGCAACCTACGAGCAGTACTTC
.,TRBJ1-1,.,TRBV3-1/TRBV3-2,CASSQDTTLNTEAFF,TGTGCCAGCAGCCAAGACACAACGCTTAACACTGAAGCTTTCTTT
TRBD1,TRBJ2-7,.,TRBV6-4,CASSGGTGDHEQYF,TGTGCCAGCAGTGGGGGGACAGGGGATCACGAGCAGTACTTC
.,TRBJ2-7,.,TRBV28,CASSAPRAGFYEQYF,TGTGCCAGCAGTGCTCCTCGGGCGGGGTTCTACGAGCAGTACTTC
TRBD2,TRBJ2-4,.,TRBV28,CASESLVAGEGAKNIQYF,TGTGCCAGCGAGTCGTTGGTTGCGGGAGAGGGGGCCAAAAACATTCAGTACTTC
.,TRBJ1-1,.,TRBV7-2,CASSLWDSKGTEAFF,TGTGCCAGCAGCTTATGGGACTCAAAGGGCACTGAAGCTTTCTTT
.,TRBJ2-2,.,TRBV9,CASSVYSGELFF,TGTGCCAGCAGCGTATATTCCGGGGAGCTGTTTTTT
TRBD1,TRBJ2-7,.,TRBV27,CASSFIYDGTGNYEQYF,TGTGCCAGCAGTTTCATATATGACGGGACAGGGAACTACGAGCAGTACTTC